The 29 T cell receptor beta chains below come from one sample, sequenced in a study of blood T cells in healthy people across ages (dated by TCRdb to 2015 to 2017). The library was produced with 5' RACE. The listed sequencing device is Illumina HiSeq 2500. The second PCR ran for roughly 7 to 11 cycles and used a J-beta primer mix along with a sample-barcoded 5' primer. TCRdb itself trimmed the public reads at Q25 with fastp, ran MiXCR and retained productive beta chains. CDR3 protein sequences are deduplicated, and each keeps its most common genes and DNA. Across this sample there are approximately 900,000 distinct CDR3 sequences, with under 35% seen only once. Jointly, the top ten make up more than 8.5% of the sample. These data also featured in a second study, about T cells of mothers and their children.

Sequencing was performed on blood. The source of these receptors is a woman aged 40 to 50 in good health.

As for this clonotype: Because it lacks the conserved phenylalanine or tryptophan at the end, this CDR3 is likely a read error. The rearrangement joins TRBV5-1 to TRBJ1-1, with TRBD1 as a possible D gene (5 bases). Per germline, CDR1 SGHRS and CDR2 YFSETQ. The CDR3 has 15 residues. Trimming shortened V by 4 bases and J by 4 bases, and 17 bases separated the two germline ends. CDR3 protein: CASSRQLPGGTEAFI. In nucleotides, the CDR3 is TGCGCCAGCAGCCGACAACTACCGGGGGGCACTGAAGCTTTCATT.

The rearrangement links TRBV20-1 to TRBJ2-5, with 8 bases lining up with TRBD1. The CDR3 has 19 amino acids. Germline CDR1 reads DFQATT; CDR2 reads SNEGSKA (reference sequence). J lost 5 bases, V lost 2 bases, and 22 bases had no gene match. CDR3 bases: TGCAGTGCTAGACCCACCGGGGGTGGCAGGGGGCATTGGGGTGAGACCCAGTACTTC. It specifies CSARPTGGGRGHWGETQYF.

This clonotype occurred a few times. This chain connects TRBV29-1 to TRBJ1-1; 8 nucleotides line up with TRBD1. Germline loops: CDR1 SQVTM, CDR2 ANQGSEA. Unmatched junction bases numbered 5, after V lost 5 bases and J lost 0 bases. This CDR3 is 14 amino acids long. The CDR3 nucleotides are TGCAGCGTTACCCGACAGGGGATGAACACTGAAGCTTTCTTT. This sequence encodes CSVTRQGMNTEAFF.

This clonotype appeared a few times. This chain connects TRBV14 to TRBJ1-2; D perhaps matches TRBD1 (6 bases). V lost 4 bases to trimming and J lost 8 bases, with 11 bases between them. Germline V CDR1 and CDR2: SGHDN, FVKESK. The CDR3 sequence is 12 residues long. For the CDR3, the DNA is TGTGCCAGCAGCCCTACAGGGAAAGGCTACACCTTC. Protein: CASSPTGKGYTF. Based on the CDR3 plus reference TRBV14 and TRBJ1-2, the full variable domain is EAGVTQFPSHSVIEKGQTVTLRCDPISGHDNLYWYRRVMGKEIKFLLHFVKESKQDESGMPNNRFLAERTGGTYSTLKVQPAELEDSGVYFCASSPTGKGYTFGSGTRLTVV.

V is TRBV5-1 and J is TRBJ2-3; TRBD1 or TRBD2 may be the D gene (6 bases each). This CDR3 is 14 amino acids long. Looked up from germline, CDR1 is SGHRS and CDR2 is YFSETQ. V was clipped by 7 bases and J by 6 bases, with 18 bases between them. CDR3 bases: TGCGCCAGCGGCTCGAGGGGGGCCAGGGATACGCAGTATTTT. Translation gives CASGSRGARDTQYF.

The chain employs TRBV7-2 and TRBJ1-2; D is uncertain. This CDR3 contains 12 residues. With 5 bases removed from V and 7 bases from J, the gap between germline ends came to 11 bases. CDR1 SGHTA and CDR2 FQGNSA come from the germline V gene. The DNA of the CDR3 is TGTACCAGCAGCCCCCTCCCCGTTGGCTACACCTTC. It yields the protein CTSSPLPVGYTF.

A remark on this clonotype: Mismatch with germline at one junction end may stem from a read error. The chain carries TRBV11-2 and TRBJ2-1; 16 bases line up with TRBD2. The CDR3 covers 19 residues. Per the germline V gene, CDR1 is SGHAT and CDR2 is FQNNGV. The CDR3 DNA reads TGTGCTAGCAGCTCACCCCCGGGACTAGCGGGGGGGTCCTACAATGAGCAGTTCTTC. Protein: CASSSPPGLAGGSYNEQFF.

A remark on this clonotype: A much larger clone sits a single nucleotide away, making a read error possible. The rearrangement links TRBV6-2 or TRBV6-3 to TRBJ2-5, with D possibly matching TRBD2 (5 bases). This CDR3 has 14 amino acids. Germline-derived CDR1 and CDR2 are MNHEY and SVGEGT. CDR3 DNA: TGTGCCTGCAGTTACGTGGGGAGCGCGGAGACCCAGTACTTC. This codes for CACSYVGSAETQYF.

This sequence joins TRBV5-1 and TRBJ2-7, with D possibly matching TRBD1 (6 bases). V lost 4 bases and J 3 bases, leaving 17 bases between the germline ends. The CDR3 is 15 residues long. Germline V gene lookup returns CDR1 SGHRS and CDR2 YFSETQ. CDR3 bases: TGCGCCAGCAGCACTACCGGGACAAGCGTCTACGAGCAGTACTTC. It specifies CASSTTGTSVYEQYF.

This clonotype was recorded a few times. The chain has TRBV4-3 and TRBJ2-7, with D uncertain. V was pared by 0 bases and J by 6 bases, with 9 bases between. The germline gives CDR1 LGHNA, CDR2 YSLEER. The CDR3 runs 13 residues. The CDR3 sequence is CASSQDSGVEQYF. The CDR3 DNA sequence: TGCGCCAGCAGCCAAGATTCTGGGGTCGAGCAGTACTTC.

The chain's CDR3 is CASSPDFYYGYTF. As DNA, the CDR3 is TGTGCCAGCAGCCCGGATTTTTACTATGGCTACACCTTC. The gene calls are TRBV7-2 and TRBJ1-2; D remains ambiguous. CDR1 and CDR2 (germline): SGHTA, FQGNSA. CDR3 size: 13 residues. The ends were cut back, 5 bases at V and 3 bases at J, with 10 bases in the middle.

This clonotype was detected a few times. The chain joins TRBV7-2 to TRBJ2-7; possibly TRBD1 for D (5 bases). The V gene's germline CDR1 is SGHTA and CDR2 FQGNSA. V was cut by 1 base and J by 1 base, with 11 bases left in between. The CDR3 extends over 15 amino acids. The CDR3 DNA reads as TGTGCCAGCAGCTTAGGCCAGTCAGGGTCCTACGAGCAGTACTTC. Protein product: CASSLGQSGSYEQYF.

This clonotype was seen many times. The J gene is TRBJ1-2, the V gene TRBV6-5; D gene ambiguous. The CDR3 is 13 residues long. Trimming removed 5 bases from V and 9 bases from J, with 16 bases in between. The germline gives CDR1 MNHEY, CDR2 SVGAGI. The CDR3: CASSTSRGYSYTF. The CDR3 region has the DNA TGTGCCAGCAGTACCTCAAGAGGGTATAGCTACACCTTC.

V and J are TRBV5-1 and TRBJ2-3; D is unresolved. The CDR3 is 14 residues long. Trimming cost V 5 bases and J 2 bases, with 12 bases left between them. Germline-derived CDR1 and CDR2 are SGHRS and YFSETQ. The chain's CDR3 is CASRRREFTDTQYF. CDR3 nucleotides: TGCGCCAGCAGGAGGAGAGAGTTCACAGATACGCAGTATTTT.

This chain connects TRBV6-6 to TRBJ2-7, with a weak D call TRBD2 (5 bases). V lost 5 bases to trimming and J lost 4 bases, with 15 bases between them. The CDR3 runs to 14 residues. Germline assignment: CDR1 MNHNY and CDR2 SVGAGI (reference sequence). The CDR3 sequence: CASSAPGSVYEQYF. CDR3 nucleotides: TGTGCCAGCAGTGCCCCGGGGTCGGTGTACGAGCAGTACTTC.

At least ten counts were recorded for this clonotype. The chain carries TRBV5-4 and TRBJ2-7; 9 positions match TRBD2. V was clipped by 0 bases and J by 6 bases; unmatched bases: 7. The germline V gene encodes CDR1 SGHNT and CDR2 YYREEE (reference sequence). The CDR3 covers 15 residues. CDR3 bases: TGTGCCAGCAGCTTGGAGGCTAGCGGGGTTATCGAGCAGTACTTC. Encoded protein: CASSLEASGVIEQYF.

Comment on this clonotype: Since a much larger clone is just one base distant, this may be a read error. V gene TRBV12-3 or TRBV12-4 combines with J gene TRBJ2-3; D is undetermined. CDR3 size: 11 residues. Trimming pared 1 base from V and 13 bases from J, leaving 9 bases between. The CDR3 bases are TGTGCCAGCAGTTTAGTAGAGCCGGAGTATTTT. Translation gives CASSLVEPEYF.

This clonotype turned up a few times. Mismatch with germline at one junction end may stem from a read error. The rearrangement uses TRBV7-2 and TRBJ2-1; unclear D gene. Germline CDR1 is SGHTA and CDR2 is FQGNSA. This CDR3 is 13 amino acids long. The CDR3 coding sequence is TGTGCCGGCAGCACCCAAGTAGGAAATGAGCAGTTCTTC. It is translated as CAGSTQVGNEQFF. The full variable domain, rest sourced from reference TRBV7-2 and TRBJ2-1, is GAGVSQSPSNKVTEKGKDVELRCDPISGHTALYWYRQSLGQGLEFLIYFQGNSAPDKSGLPSDRFSAERTGGSVSTLTIQRTQQEDSAVYLCAGSTQVGNEQFFGPGTRLTVL.

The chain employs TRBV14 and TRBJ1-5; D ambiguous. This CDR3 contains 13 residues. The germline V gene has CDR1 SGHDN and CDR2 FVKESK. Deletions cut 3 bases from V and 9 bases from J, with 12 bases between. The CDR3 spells CASSHGGGRPQHF. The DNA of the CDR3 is TGTGCCAGCAGCCATGGAGGTGGTCGGCCCCAGCATTTT. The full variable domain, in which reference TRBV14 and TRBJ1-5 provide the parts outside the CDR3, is EAGVTQFPSHSVIEKGQTVTLRCDPISGHDNLYWYRRVMGKEIKFLLHFVKESKQDESGMPNNRFLAERTGGTYSTLKVQPAELEDSGVYFCASSHGGGRPQHFGDGTRLSIL.

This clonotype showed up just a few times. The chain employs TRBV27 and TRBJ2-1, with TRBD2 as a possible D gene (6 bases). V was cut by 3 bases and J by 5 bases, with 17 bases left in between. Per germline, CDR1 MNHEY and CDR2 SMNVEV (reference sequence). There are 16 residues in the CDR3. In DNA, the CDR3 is TGTGCCAGCAGTTTTTCGTACGGGGGAGCTAACAATGAGCAGTTCTTC. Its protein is CASSFSYGGANNEQFF.

CDR3 in amino acids: CASRKTTSGGTDTQYF. The CDR3, as DNA: TGTGCCAGCAGAAAAACGACTAGCGGGGGCACAGATACGCAGTATTTT. The chain links TRBV6-5 to TRBJ2-3; 11 positions agree with TRBD2. There are 16 residues in the CDR3. Germline V gives CDR1 MNHEY, CDR2 SVGAGI. The V segment lost 6 bases and the J segment 1 base; nucleotides outside the gene matches: 6.

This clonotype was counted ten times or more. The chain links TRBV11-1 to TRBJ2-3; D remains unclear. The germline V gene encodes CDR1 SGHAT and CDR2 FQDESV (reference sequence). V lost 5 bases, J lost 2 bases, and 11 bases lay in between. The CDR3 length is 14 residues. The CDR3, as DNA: TGTGCCAGCAGCAAACGCGGTAACACAGATACGCAGTATTTT. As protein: CASSKRGNTDTQYF.

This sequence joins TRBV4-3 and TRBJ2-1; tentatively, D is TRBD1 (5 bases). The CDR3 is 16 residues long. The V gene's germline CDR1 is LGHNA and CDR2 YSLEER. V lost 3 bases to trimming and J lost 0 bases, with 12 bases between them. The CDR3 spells CASSQLDTRSYNEQFF. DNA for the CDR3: TGCGCCAGCAGCCAGTTGGACACTCGCTCCTACAATGAGCAGTTCTTC.

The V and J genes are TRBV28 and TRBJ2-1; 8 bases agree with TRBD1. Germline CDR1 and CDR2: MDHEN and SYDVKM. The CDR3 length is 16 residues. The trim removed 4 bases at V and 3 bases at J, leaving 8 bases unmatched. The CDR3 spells CASSSPTGGFYNEQFF. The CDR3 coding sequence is TGTGCCAGCAGTTCCCCCACAGGGGGGTTCTACAATGAGCAGTTCTTC.

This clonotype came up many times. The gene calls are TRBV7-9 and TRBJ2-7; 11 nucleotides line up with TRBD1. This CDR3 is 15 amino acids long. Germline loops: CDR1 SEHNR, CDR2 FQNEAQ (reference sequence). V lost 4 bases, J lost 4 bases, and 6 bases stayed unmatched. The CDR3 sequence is CASSSRDRGGYEQYF. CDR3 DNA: TGTGCCAGCAGCTCCCGGGACAGGGGGGGATACGAGCAGTACTTC.

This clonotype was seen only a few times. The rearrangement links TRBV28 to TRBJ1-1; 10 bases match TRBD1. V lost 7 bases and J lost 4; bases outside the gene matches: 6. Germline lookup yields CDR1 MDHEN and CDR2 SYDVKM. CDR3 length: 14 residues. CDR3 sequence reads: CASTGQGEVTEAFF. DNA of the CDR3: TGTGCCAGCACCGGACAGGGGGAAGTCACTGAAGCTTTCTTT.

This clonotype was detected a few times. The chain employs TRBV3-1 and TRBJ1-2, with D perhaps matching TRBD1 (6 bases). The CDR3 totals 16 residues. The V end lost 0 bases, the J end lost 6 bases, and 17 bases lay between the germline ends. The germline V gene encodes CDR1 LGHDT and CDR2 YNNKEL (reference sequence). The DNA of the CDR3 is TGTGCCAGCAGCCAAGATATTTGGACAGAAGATCATGGCTACACCTTC. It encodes CASSQDIWTEDHGYTF.

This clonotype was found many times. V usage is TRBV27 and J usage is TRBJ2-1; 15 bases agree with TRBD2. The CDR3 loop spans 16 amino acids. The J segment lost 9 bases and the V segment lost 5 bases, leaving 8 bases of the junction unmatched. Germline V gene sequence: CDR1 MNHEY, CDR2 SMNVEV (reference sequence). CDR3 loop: CASSPGLAGGPREQFF. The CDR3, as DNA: TGTGCCAGCAGTCCAGGACTAGCGGGGGGGCCGCGTGAGCAGTTCTTC.

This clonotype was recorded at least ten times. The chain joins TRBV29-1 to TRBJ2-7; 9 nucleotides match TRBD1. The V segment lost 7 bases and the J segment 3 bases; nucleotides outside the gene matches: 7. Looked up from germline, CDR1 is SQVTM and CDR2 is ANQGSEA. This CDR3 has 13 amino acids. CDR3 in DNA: TGCAGCGCCGGGACAGGGAAGGGCTACGAGCAGTACTTC. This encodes CSAGTGKGYEQYF.